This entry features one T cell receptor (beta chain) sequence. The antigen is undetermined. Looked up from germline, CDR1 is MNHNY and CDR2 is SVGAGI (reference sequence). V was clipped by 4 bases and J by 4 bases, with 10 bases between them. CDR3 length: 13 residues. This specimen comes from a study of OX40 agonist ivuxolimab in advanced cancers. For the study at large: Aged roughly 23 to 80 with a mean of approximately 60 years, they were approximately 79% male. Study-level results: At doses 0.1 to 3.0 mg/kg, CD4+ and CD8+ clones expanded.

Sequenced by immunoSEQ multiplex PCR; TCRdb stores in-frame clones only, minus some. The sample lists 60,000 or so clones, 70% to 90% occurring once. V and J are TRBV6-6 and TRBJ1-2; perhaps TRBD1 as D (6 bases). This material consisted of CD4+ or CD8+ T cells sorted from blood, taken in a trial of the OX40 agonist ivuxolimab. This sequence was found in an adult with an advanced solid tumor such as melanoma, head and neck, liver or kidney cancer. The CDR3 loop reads CASSSDSFYGYTF. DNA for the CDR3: TGTGCCAGCAGTTCGGACAGCTTCTATGGCTACACCTTC.